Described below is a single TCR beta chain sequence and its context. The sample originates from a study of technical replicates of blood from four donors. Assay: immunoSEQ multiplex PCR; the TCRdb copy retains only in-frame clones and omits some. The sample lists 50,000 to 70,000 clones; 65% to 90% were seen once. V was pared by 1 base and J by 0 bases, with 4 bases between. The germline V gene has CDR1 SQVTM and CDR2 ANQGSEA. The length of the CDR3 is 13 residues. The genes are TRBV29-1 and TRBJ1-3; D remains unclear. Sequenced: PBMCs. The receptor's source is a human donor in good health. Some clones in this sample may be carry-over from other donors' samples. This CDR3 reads CSVEVSSGNTIYF. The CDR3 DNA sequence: TGCAGCGTTGAAGTCAGCTCTGGAAACACCATATATTTT.